The T cell receptor beta chain described here comes from a study of regulatory T cells in long-lasting Graves disease (dated by TCRdb to the early 2020s). Broadly, across the study: Patients with newly diagnosed Graves' disease had been on antithyroid drugs for under 3 months. A total of some 35 samples underwent TCR sequencing, from around 13 patients with persistent Graves' disease and 20 patients with newly diagnosed Graves' disease. The study was registered as a clinical trial and conducted in China. This study used TCR sequencing and RNA sequencing of peripheral blood to compare persistent Graves' disease patients against newly diagnosed Graves' disease patients. Study-level results and caveats: Persistent patients shared more public clonotypes among themselves (around 2,700) than newly diagnosed patients did (approximately 900). As a limitation, the authors acknowledged that the small sample size may reduce accuracy. Lower TCR Shannon entropy and fewer highly expanded clones were observed in persistent Graves' disease patients than in newly diagnosed patients, which suggested clonal expansion. Preferential use of TRBV28, TRBJ1-2 and TRBJ2-5 was observed in persistent disease, whereas TRBV20-1 and TRBJ2-1 were favored in newly diagnosed disease. The study examined only peripheral blood because the primary lesion, thyroid tissue, could not be accessed. Sequencing and analysis were restricted to the TCR beta chain.

The CDR3 starts with the cysteine, ends with the phenylalanine, and has 17 residues. Of the read, only the CDR3 DNA is kept; its 51 bases are in frame from base 1. V sheds 4 bases and J sheds 2 bases, leaving 17 bases between their ends. The CDR1 and CDR2 encoded by the germline V gene are KGHSH and LQKENI. This sample's time point label indicates: newly diagnosed GD, antithyroid drugs for less than 3 months. RNA was extracted from PBMCs in TRIzol for both TCR sequencing and RNA sequencing. Graves' disease was diagnosed according to American Thyroid Association guidelines. Patients for the study were recruited at an endocrinology department in Xi'an, China. From each patient, about 9.7 milliliters of peripheral blood was collected into an EDTA anticoagulant tube. Ficoll Paque Plus density gradient separation was used to isolate PBMCs, and no additional T cell sorting was done. RNA quality was checked with an Agilent 2100 Bioanalyzer and agarose gel, and concentration with a NanoDrop 2000.

This clonotype occurred many times. No cognate antigen has been identified for it. The sample holds no much larger clone one base away, and base qualities are not on file. The library came from multiplex PCR. The listed sequencing device is Illumina HiSeq 4000. TCR beta libraries were built with iRepertoire HTBI primers and Arm-PCR amplification of CDR3 regions. Gel purification was performed on PCR products prior to sequencing. The original pipeline was this. Across samples, roughly 60 TRBV and around 15 TRBJ segments were identified and used for gene usage analysis of CDR3 amino acid clonotypes. Filtered high-quality paired reads were merged into contigs using COPE and FqMerger. BLAST was used to align contigs to the IMGT TRBV, TRBD and TRBJ reference genes, and CDR3 was defined following IMGT. Highly expanded clones were defined as clonotypes with a frequency above 0.1%. Shannon entropy served as the measure of repertoire diversity, while the Gini coefficient captured V-J evenness. Public clonotypes were defined as clonotypes shared by more than one individual. Starting from the raw public reads, TCRdb applied fastp trimming at Q25, assembled clones with MiXCR and retained in-frame beta chains. CDR3 protein duplicates are merged, each entry listing the most common genes and DNA. The V and J calls shown here were made by TCRdb, not taken from the authors' results. For this sample the table gives 350,000 to 550,000 distinct CDR3 sequences, of which over 15% were detected only once. The top ten hold roughly 23% of the sample.

These records were also assigned to another study, of T cells in Graves' hyperthyroidism and ophthalmopathy. Looking at the second paper: Stable Graves' hyperthyroidism was defined as no progression to ophthalmopathy during 18 months of follow-up. Hyperthyroidism patients were newly diagnosed, had a disease duration of under 2 months, and were aged 18 to 65 years. The study excluded patients with uncontrolled infections, other autoimmune diseases, pregnancy or lactation. Diagnoses were based on clinical symptoms, serum thyroxine and TRAb, thyroid ultrasound and orbital computed tomography. A first-round RT-PCR of the TCR CDR3 used the HTBI primer set with the Qiagen OneStep RT-PCR kit. Most expanded thyroid clonotypes (frequency above 0.001) were also detected in blood, suggesting blood repertoires may reflect thyroid immune responses. A model built on a 13 V-J signature distinguished ophthalmopathy from stable hyperthyroidism, reaching about 89% sensitivity and around 81% specificity in cross-validation and 80%/75% in testing. In validation, progression to ophthalmopathy was predicted by the model with around 71% sensitivity and under 85% specificity, a median of approximately 7.1 months before onset. To identify TCR V-J signatures that set the groups apart, the researchers used a discovery cohort of roughly 100 patients, made up of 43 with Graves' ophthalmopathy and about 60 with stable Graves' hyperthyroidism. An independent validation cohort of about 20 hyperthyroidism patients and about 15 patients who later progressed to ophthalmopathy tested prospective prediction of ophthalmopathy. The roughly 90 discovery patients were divided at random into training and test sets in a 7:3 ratio. The study also compared thyroid tissue and blood T-cell repertoires from a handful of Graves' hyperthyroidism patients. Following sampling, methimazole starting at 30 mg daily was given to hyperthyroidism patients, and high-dose intravenous methylprednisolone was given to ophthalmopathy patients. The libraries were constructed in a second round of multiplex PCR and then size-selected and purified. Sequencing of the libraries was done on an Illumina HiSeq2000 using paired-end 100 bp reads. Raw data were processed with SOAPnuke, discarding reads with adapters, uncalled bases, mean Phred below 15, or no exact constant-primer or identifier match. COPE v1.2.5 was used to merge the high-quality paired reads, and each unique nucleotide sequence was defined as a clonotype. Clonotypes were aligned to IMGT TRBV, TRBD and TRBJ reference segments using MiTCR v1.1. Analysis was restricted to V-J combinations with a frequency above 0.0001, which covered roughly 99% of repertoires. The TCS score was defined as F50 (clonal expansion) divided by E x V (chaos), with BLOSUM62-based TCRdist calculated between CDR3 peptides within each V-J. Welch's t-statistics and random forest reduced 514 V-J features to around 14, which were used in a naive Bayes classifier (R e1071). No statistical method was used to fix the sample size in advance, and group allocation was not hidden from the investigators. TCR Vbeta CDR3 sequencing of 140 or so peripheral blood samples (roughly 41 ophthalmopathy, around 80 hyperthyroidism and roughly 17 progressor patients) is reported in the paper.

The source material was peripheral blood mononuclear cells (PBMCs), sampled at new diagnosis, from a patient treated with antithyroid drugs. Recombination joined TRBV18 with TRBJ2-2, with a weak D call of TRBD2 (5 bases match). The source of this sequence is a woman aged 18-29 years with Graves disease. Donor details come from another sample of the same person, matched by shared clones. The CDR3 amino acid sequence is: CASSRYSAEPNTGELFF. The nucleotide sequence is TGTGCCAGCTCACGATATAGCGCGGAGCCTAACACCGGGGAGCTGTTTTTT.